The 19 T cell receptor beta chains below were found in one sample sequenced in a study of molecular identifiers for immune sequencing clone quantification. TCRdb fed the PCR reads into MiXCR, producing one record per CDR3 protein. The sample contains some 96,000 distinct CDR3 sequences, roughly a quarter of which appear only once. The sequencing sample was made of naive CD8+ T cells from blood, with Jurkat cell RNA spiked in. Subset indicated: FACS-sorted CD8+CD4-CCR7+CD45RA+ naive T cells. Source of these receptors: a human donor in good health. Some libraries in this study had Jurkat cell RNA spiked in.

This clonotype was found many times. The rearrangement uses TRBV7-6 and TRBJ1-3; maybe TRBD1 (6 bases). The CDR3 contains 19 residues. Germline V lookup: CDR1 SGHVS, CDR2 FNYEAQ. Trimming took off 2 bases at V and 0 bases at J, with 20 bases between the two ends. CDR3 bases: TGTGCCAGCAGCTTATGGGCGGTGGAAGGGGGTCTCTCTGGAAACACCATATATTTT. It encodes CASSLWAVEGGLSGNTIYF.

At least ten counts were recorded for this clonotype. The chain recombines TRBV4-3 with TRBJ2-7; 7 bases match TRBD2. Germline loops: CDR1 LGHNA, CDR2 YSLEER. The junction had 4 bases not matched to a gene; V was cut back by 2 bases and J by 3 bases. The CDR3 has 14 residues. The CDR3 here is CASSQRREYYEQYF. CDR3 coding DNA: TGCGCCAGCAGCCAACGGCGGGAGTACTACGAGCAGTACTTC.

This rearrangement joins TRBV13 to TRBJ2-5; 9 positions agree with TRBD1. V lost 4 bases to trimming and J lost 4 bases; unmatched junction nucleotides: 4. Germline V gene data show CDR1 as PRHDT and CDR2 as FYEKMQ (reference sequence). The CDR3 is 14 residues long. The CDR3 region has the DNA TGTGCCAGCAGCTCTAACAGGGGGCTAGAGACCCAGTACTTC. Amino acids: CASSSNRGLETQYF. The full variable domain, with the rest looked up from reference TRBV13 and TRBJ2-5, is AAGVIQSPRHLIKEKRETATLKCYPIPRHDTVYWYQQGPGQDPQFLISFYEKMQSDKGSIPDRFSAQQFSDYHSELNMSSLELGDSALYFCASSSNRGLETQYFGPGTRLLVL.

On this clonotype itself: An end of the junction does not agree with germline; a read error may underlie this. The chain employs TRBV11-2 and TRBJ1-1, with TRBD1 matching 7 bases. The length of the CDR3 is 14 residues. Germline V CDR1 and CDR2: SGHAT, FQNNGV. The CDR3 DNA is TGTGCCAGCAGCCCCGGGACAGATGGCACTGAAGTTTTCTTT. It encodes CASSPGTDGTEVFF.

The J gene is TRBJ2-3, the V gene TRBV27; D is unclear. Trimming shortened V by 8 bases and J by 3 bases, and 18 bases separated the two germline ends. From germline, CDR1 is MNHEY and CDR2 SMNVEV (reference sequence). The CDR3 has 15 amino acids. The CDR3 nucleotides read TGTGCCAGCCCCAATTCGGGCCACGGGACAGATACGCAGTATTTT. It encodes CASPNSGHGTDTQYF.

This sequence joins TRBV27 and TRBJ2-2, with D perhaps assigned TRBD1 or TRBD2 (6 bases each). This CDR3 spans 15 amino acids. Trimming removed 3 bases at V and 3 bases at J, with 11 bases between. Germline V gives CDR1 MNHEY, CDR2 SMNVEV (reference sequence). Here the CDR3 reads CASSFGRGHTGELFF. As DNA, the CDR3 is TGTGCCAGCAGTTTCGGCCGGGGGCACACCGGGGAGCTGTTTTTT.

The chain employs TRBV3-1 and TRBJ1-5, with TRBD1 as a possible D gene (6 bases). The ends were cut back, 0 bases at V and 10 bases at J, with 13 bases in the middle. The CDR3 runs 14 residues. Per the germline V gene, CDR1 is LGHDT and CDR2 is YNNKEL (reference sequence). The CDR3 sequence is CASSQDWQGYPQHF. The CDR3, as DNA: TGTGCCAGCAGCCAAGATTGGCAGGGGTACCCCCAGCATTTT.

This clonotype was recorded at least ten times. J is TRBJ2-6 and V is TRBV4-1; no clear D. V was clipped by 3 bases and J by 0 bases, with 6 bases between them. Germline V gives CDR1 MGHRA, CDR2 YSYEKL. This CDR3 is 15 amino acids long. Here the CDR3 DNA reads TGCGCCAGCAGCCAGTCGGCCTCTGGGGCCAACGTCCTGACTTTC. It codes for CASSQSASGANVLTF.

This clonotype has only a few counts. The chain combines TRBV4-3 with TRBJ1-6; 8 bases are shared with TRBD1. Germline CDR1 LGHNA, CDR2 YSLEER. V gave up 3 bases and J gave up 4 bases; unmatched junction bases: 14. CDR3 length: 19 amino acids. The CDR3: CASSHLRPRTGFYNSPLHF. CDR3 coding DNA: TGCGCCAGCAGCCACCTCCGACCGCGGACAGGGTTTTATAATTCACCCCTCCACTTT.

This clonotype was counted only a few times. The CDR3 loop is CASGLVSRLAGTYNEQFF. CDR3 bases: TGTGCTAGTGGCCTGGTGAGTCGCCTAGCGGGAACCTACAATGAGCAGTTCTTC. V is TRBV12-5 and J is TRBJ2-1, with TRBD2 identical over 9 bases. V trimming: 6 bases; J trimming: 2 bases; junction bases outside the gene matches: 14. The CDR3 spans 18 residues. The V gene's germline CDR1 is LGHNT and CDR2 FRNRAP.

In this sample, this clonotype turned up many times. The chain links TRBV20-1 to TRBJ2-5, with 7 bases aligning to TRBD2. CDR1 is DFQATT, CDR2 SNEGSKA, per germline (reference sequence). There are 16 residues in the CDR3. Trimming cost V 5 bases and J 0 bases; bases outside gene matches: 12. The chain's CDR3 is CSAASTSDPYQETQYF. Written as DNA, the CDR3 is TGCAGTGCTGCGAGCACTAGCGACCCGTACCAAGAGACCCAGTACTTC.

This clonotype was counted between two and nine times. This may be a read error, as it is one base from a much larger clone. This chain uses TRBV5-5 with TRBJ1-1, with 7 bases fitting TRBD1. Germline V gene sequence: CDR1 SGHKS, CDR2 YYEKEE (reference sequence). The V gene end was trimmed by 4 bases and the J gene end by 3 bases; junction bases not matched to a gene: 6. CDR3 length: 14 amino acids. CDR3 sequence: CASSPGQMHTEAFF. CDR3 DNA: TGTGCCAGCAGCCCGGGACAGATGCACACTGAAGCTTTCTTT.

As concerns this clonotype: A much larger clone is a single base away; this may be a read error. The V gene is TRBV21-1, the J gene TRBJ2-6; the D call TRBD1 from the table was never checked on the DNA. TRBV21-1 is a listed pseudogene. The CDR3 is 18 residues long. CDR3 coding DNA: TGTGCCAGCAGCATGCCGACAGGGTACAGCTCTGGGGCCAACGTCCTGCCTTTC. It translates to CASSMPTGYSSGANVLPF.

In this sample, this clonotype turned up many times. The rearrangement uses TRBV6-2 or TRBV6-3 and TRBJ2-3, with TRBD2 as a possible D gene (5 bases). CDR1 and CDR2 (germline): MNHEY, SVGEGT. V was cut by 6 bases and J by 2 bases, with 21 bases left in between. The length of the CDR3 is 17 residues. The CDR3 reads CASSSFGPGGVTDTQYF. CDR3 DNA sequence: TGTGCCAGCAGCTCCTTTGGGCCAGGAGGAGTCACAGATACGCAGTATTTT.

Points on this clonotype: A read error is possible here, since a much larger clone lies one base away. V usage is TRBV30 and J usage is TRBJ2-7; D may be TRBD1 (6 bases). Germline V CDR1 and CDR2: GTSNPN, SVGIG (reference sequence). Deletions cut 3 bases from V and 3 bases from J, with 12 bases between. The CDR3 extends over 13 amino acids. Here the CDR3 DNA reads TGTGCCTGGAGCCCGGGACACATCTACGAGCAGTACTTC. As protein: CAWSPGHIYEQYF. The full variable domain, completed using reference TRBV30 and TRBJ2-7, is SQTIHQWPATLVQPVGSPLSLECTVEGTSNPNLYWYRQAAGRGLQLLFYSVGIGQISSEVPQNLSASRPQDRQFILSSKKLLLSDSGFYLCAWSPGHIYEQYFGPGTRLTVT.

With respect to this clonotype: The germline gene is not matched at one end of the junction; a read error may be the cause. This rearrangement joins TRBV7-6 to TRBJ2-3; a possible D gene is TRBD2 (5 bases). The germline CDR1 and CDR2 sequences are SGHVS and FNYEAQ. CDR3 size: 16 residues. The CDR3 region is CARSLTTRAFTNTQYF. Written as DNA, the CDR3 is TGTGCCCGCAGCTTGACTACTAGGGCCTTCACCAATACGCAGTATTTT.

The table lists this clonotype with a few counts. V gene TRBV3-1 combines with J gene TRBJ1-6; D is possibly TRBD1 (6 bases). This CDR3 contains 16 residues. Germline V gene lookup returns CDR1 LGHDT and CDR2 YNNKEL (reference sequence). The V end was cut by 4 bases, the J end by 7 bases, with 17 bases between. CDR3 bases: TGTGCCAGCAGCCCCACCCCGGGGGCTGGAAATTCACCCCTCCACTTT. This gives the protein CASSPTPGAGNSPLHF. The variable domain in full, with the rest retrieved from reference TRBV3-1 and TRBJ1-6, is DTAVSQTPKYLVTQMGNDKSIKCEQNLGHDTMYWYKQDSKKFLKIMFSYNNKELIINETVPNRFSPKSPDKAHLNLHINSLELGDSAVYFCASSPTPGAGNSPLHFGNGTRLTVT.

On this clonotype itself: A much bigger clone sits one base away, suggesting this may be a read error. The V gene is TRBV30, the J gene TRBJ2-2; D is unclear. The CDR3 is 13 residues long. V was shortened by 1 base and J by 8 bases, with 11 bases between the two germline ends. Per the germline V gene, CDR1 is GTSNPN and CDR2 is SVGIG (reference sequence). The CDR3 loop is CAWSAGIGGELFF. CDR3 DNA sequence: TGTGCCTGGAGTGCCGGCATTGGGGGGGAGCTGTTTTTT.

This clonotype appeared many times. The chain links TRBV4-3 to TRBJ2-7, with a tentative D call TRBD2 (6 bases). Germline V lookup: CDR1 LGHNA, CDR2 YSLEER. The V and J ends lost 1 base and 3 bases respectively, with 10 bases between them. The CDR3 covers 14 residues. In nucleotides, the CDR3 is TGCGCCAGCAGCCAAGTTGGAGGGTACTACGAGCAGTACTTC. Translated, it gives CASSQVGGYYEQYF.